Below are 12 T cell receptor beta chains sequenced from a single sample in a study of identical twins. In TCRdb, the 5' RACE reads were re-called with MiXCR into one record per CDR3 protein. The sample consists of about 790,000 distinct CDR3 sequences, 18% of them appearing once. The data were also submitted as part of a second study, on T cells expressing NK-cell markers.

The sequencing sample was made of PBMCs. These receptors were obtained from a woman between 18 and 29 years old in good health.

The chain uses TRBV7-9 and TRBJ2-3; 7 bases fit TRBD2. The length of the CDR3 is 16 residues. The V and J ends lost 4 bases and 0 bases, in that order; junction bases with no gene match: 7. Germline V gene data show CDR1 as SEHNR and CDR2 as FQNEAQ (reference sequence). CDR3 protein: CASSYERGPSTDTQYF. As DNA, the CDR3 is TGTGCCAGCAGCTACGAGCGGGGACCTAGCACAGATACGCAGTATTTT.

This chain joins TRBV12-3 or TRBV12-4 and TRBJ2-7; 10 bases are a match to TRBD2. The CDR3 contains 16 residues. V trimming: 7 bases; J trimming: 8 bases; junction bases outside the gene matches: 17. The CDR3 DNA reads TGTGCCAGCACCCTCGGGGCTAGCGGGAGTGTGCGTAAGCAGTACTTC. It encodes CASTLGASGSVRKQYF.

The sample holds many counts of this clonotype. The genes are TRBV5-1 and TRBJ1-1; D unresolved. In germline, CDR1 is SGHRS, CDR2 YFSETQ. The CDR3 spans 14 residues. Trimming took 4 bases from V and 0 from J, leaving 10 bases between them. The CDR3 protein is CASSPEGVNTEAFF. As DNA, the CDR3 is TGCGCCAGCAGCCCGGAGGGTGTGAACACTGAAGCTTTCTTT. Looking up the rest from reference TRBV5-1 and TRBJ1-1 gives the full variable domain: KAGVTQTPRYLIKTRGQQVTLSCSPISGHRSVSWYQQTPGQGLQFLFEYFSETQRNKGNFPGRFSGRQFSNSRSEMNVSTLELGDSALYLCASSPEGVNTEAFFGQGTRLTVV.

This clonotype has only a few counts. The J gene is TRBJ2-1, the V gene TRBV7-2; the match to TRBD2 covers 10 bases. CDR3 length: 15 amino acids. Looked up from germline, CDR1 is SGHTA and CDR2 is FQGNSA. V shed 1 base, J shed 6 bases, and the junction held 3 bases outside the gene matches. CDR3 amino acids: CASSLGPSGSNEQFF. CDR3 sequence (DNA): TGTGCCAGCAGCTTAGGACCTAGCGGGAGCAATGAGCAGTTCTTC.

The rearrangement uses TRBV4-3 and TRBJ2-7; no definite D call. The V end lost 4 bases, the J end lost 7 bases, and 20 bases lay between the germline ends. From germline, CDR1 is LGHNA and CDR2 YSLEER. The CDR3 length is 15 residues. CDR3 DNA: TGCGCCAGCAGCCTGATGCCCGGGTCCGTGAAGGAGCAGTACTTC. Its protein product is CASSLMPGSVKEQYF.

The V and J genes are TRBV27 and TRBJ2-7; TRBD1 aligns across 10 bases. After removal of 2 bases from V and 7 bases from J, the junction contained 11 bases not matched to a gene. The germline gives CDR1 MNHEY, CDR2 SMNVEV (reference sequence). The CDR3 sequence is 16 residues long. CDR3: CASSLARGTGVGEQYF. In DNA form, the CDR3 reads TGTGCCAGCAGTTTAGCCCGCGGGACAGGGGTGGGAGAGCAGTACTTC.

This chain joins TRBV5-1 and TRBJ2-1; TRBD2 matches 11 bases. Germline lookup yields CDR1 SGHRS and CDR2 YFSETQ. V shed 4 bases, J shed 5 bases, and the junction held 5 bases outside the gene matches. The CDR3 is 15 residues long. CDR3 coding DNA: TGCGCCAGCAGCCCTAGCGGGGGGCCCAACAATGAGCAGTTCTTC. It encodes CASSPSGGPNNEQFF.

This clonotype was recorded once. The chain recombines TRBV9 with TRBJ2-1; D not certain. The CDR3 extends over 16 amino acids. V was trimmed by 1 base and J by 3 bases, leaving 14 bases between them. Per germline, CDR1 SGDLS and CDR2 YYNGEE. CDR3 region: CASSVSKAEIYNEQFF. CDR3 in DNA: TGTGCCAGCAGCGTATCGAAGGCGGAGATCTACAATGAGCAGTTCTTC.

The rearrangement links TRBV11-2 to TRBJ2-1; 7 nucleotides align to TRBD2. This CDR3 comprises 17 residues. The J segment lost 1 base and the V segment lost 4 bases, leaving 10 bases of the junction unmatched. Germline values: CDR1 SGHAT, CDR2 FQNNGV. CDR3 residues: CASSSGRGGPSYNEQFF. The CDR3 DNA reads TGTGCCAGCAGCTCGGGAAGGGGAGGGCCATCCTACAATGAGCAGTTCTTC.

The sample holds a few counts of this clonotype. The chain employs TRBV27 and TRBJ2-3; 8 bases map to TRBD2. V lost 5 bases to trimming and J lost 1 base; unmatched junction nucleotides: 8. The CDR3 is 16 residues long. Germline loops: CDR1 MNHEY, CDR2 SMNVEV (reference sequence). DNA for the CDR3: TGTGCCAGCAGTCTAAGGACTAGCCGAGGCACAGATACGCAGTATTTT. Its protein is CASSLRTSRGTDTQYF.

The chain's CDR3 is CATSDPGTSQETQYF. CDR3 bases: TGTGCCACCAGTGACCCCGGGACTTCACAAGAGACCCAGTACTTC. This chain joins TRBV24-1 and TRBJ2-5; perhaps TRBD2 as D (6 bases). The CDR3 totals 15 residues. The germline V gene has CDR1 KGHDR and CDR2 SFDVKD. V lost 4 bases, J lost 2 bases, and 13 bases lay in between.

This clonotype was picked up one time. This chain links TRBV11-3 with TRBJ2-5; 9 nucleotides align to TRBD1. The CDR3 covers 15 residues. The ends lost 4 bases at V and 3 bases at J; junction bases unmatched: 6. In germline, CDR1 is SGHNT, CDR2 YENEEA. CDR3 nucleotide sequence: TGTGCCAGCAGCTCAGAGACAGGGGGGGAAGAGACCCAGTACTTC. Translation gives CASSSETGGEETQYF. The whole variable domain, remainder taken from reference TRBV11-3 and TRBJ2-5, is EAGVVQSPRYKIIEKKQPVAFWCNPISGHNTLYWYLQNLGQGPELLIRYENEEAVDDSQLPKDRFSAERLKGVDSTLKIQPAELGDSAVYLCASSSETGGEETQYFGPGTRLLVL.